These 24 T cell receptor beta chains came from one sample sequenced in a study of cytomegalovirus exposure and HLA in healthy donors. Primers: 60 Vbeta forward and 13 Jbeta reverse. The data were produced by immunoSEQ multiplex PCR, yet TCRdb's version contains in-frame clones alone and is incomplete. This sample has more than 200,000 clones, with more than 70% found just once. The sequencing sample was made of PBMCs. Source of these receptors: a human donor in good health.

V usage is TRBV9 and J usage is TRBJ1-1; 9 bases are a match to TRBD1. CDR3 length: 16 residues. The germline V gene has CDR1 SGDLS and CDR2 YYNGEE. After removal of 0 bases from V and 1 base from J, the junction contained 4 bases not matched to a gene. Here the CDR3 reads CASSVVPGQGNTEAFF. The CDR3 DNA sequence: TGTGCCAGCAGCGTAGTTCCGGGACAGGGGAACACTGAAGCTTTCTTT.

V and J are TRBV2 and TRBJ2-7, with D perhaps TRBD1 (5 bases). Between the trimmed V and J ends, which lost 4 bases and 2 bases, there was a span of 12 bases. The V gene's germline CDR1 is SNHLY and CDR2 FYNNEI. The CDR3 sequence is 14 residues long. This CDR3 is CASSVRTLTYEQYF. The DNA for the CDR3 is TGTGCCAGCAGTGTACGGACACTAACCTACGAGCAGTACTTC. Full variable domain (remainder filled in from reference TRBV2 and TRBJ2-7): EPEVTQTPSHQVTQMGQEVILRCVPISNHLYFYWYRQILGQKVEFLVSFYNNEISEKSEIFDDQFSVERPDGSNFTLKIRSTKLEDSAMYFCASSVRTLTYEQYFGPGTRLTVT.

This sequence joins TRBV7-9 and TRBJ2-7, with D tentatively TRBD2 (8 bases). The germline V gene has CDR1 SEHNR and CDR2 FQNEAQ (reference sequence). CDR3 length: 15 amino acids. Trimming removed 7 bases from V and 5 bases from J, with 21 bases in between. In nucleotides, the CDR3 is TGTGCCAGCATCACCACGGGAGGGGGCGGCGACGAGCAGTACTTC. This codes for CASITTGGGGDEQYF. Using reference TRBV7-9 and TRBJ2-7 for the parts outside the CDR3, the full variable domain is DTGVSQNPRHKITKRGQNVTFRCDPISEHNRLYWYRQTLGQGPEFLTYFQNEAQLEKSRLLSDRFSAERPKGSFSTLEIQRTEQGDSAMYLCASITTGGGGDEQYFGPGTRLTVT.

The chain uses TRBV19 and TRBJ2-3; TRBD1 is a possible D gene (6 bases). V lost 5 bases and J 5 bases, leaving 11 bases between the germline ends. Germline-derived CDR1 and CDR2 are LNHDA and SQIVND (reference sequence). The CDR3 extends over 13 amino acids. As DNA, the CDR3 is TGTGCCAGTAGTCGTTTACAGGGAGATACGCAGTATTTT. Its protein product is CASSRLQGDTQYF.

This rearrangement joins TRBV7-2 to TRBJ2-6; possible D gene TRBD1, 6 bases. Germline loops: CDR1 SGHTA, CDR2 FQGNSA. CDR3 length equals 19 residues. V was trimmed by 3 bases and J by 0 bases, leaving 18 bases between them. CDR3 sequence (DNA): TGTGCCAGCAGCTTTCTTCCCGGACAGACAGACTCTGGGGCCAACGTCCTGACTTTC. The encoded protein is CASSFLPGQTDSGANVLTF.

CDR3 region: CSVEVGLGIETQYF. The CDR3 DNA sequence: TGCAGCGTTGAAGTGGGACTAGGGATAGAGACCCAGTACTTC. V and J are TRBV29-1 and TRBJ2-5, with 8 bases identical to TRBD2. Germline CDR1 is SQVTM and CDR2 is ANQGSEA. With 1 base clipped from V and 4 bases from J, the junction kept 5 bases outside the gene matches. This CDR3 is 14 amino acids long.

The chain combines TRBV7-9 with TRBJ2-5; possible D gene TRBD1, 6 bases. The CDR3 is 15 amino acids. Germline CDR1 SEHNR, CDR2 FQNEAQ (reference sequence). V gave up 1 base and J gave up 1 base, with 10 bases separating them. In DNA form, the CDR3 reads TGTGCCAGCAGCTTAGGGGCAGGGGCCCAAGAGACCCAGTACTTC. Translating gives CASSLGAGAQETQYF.

The chain links TRBV5-4 to TRBJ1-1; a weak D match, TRBD1 (5 bases). V dropped 2 bases and J dropped 0 bases, with 11 bases sitting between them. Looked up from germline, CDR1 is SGHNT and CDR2 is YYREEE (reference sequence). The CDR3 length is 15 residues. CDR3 protein: CASSFSTGLNTEAFF. DNA of the CDR3: TGTGCCAGCAGCTTCTCCACAGGCCTGAACACTGAAGCTTTCTTT.

This chain links TRBV7-8 with TRBJ2-5, with 10 bases that match TRBD2. Per germline, CDR1 SGHVS and CDR2 FQNEAQ. The CDR3 covers 17 residues. V lost 5 bases to trimming and J lost 1 base; unmatched junction nucleotides: 10. The CDR3 nucleotides are TGTGCCAGCAGCCTTACGCGTCTAGCGGGAGTCCAAGAGACCCAGTACTTC. Its protein is CASSLTRLAGVQETQYF.

The chain joins TRBV6-1 to TRBJ2-5, with no clear D. Between the trimmed V and J ends, which lost 0 bases and 2 bases, there was a span of 7 bases. The CDR3 sequence is 14 residues long. Germline V gene lookup returns CDR1 MNHNS and CDR2 SASEGT. CDR3 coding DNA: TGTGCCAGCAGTGAAGCGCAGAAACAAGAGACCCAGTACTTC. Protein: CASSEAQKQETQYF.

The V call is TRBV2, the J call TRBJ2-1; no clear D. There are 15 residues in the CDR3. Trimming cost V 3 bases and J 0 bases, with 9 bases left between them. The germline gives CDR1 SNHLY, CDR2 FYNNEI. The CDR3 DNA sequence: TGTGCCAGCAGTGAGCCGGGTAGCTCCTACAATGAGCAGTTCTTC. Translating gives CASSEPGSSYNEQFF.

The CDR3 region has the DNA TGTGCCAGCAGCCCTCATGGCGGGAGGGAGCCTGAAGCTTTCTTT. Amino acid sequence: CASSPHGGREPEAFF. V is TRBV7-3 and J is TRBJ1-1; D is unresolved. Germline V gives CDR1 SGHTA, CDR2 FQGTGA. V lost 5 bases to trimming and J lost 6 bases, with 19 bases between them. The CDR3 runs 15 residues.

This clone occurred once. V is TRBV19 and J is TRBJ2-7; 7 bases map to TRBD2. Per the germline V gene, CDR1 is LNHDA and CDR2 is SQIVND (reference sequence). The CDR3 is 15 amino acids. J was trimmed by 3 bases and V by 6 bases; bases with no gene match: 11. The CDR3 reads CASSEKKTSSYEQYF. The CDR3, as DNA: TGTGCCAGTAGCGAAAAGAAGACTAGCAGCTACGAGCAGTACTTC.

Details on this clone: Compared with germline, one end of the junction differs, possibly owing to a read error. The V call is TRBV7-9, the J call TRBJ2-7; no definite D call. This CDR3 has 13 residues. The germline V gene has CDR1 SEHNR and CDR2 FQNEAQ (reference sequence). The CDR3 DNA sequence: TGTTCCAGCAGCTTAAGGTTAGCTTTCGAGCAGTACTTC. Its translation is CSSSLRLAFEQYF.

The V gene is TRBV18, the J gene TRBJ2-5; 9 bases match TRBD2. CDR3 length: 16 amino acids. Germline CDR1 reads KGHSH; CDR2 reads LQKENI. Losses at the gene ends were 5 bases for V and 5 bases for J; bases not matched to a gene: 12. As DNA, the CDR3 is TGTGCCAGCTCATCCTCTAGCGGGATCAGGGTCGAGACCCAGTACTTC. Amino acid sequence: CASSSSSGIRVETQYF.

The gene calls are TRBV7-9 and TRBJ2-5, with D maybe TRBD1 (6 bases). The CDR3 loop spans 14 amino acids. The germline V gene encodes CDR1 SEHNR and CDR2 FQNEAQ (reference sequence). V was shortened by 5 bases and J by 5 bases, with 15 bases between the two germline ends. The CDR3: CASSPWGQWETQYF. CDR3 sequence (DNA): TGTGCCAGCAGCCCGTGGGGGCAGTGGGAGACCCAGTACTTC.

The V call is TRBV28, the J call TRBJ1-1, with D possibly being TRBD1 (6 bases). V gave up 7 bases and J gave up 0 bases, with 15 bases separating them. The CDR3 has 15 residues. CDR1 and CDR2 (germline): MDHEN, SYDVKM. The CDR3 reads CASNSAGTMNTEAFF. Written as DNA, the CDR3 is TGTGCCAGCAATAGCGCCGGGACAATGAACACTGAAGCTTTCTTT.

CDR3 loop: CASSVYGYTF. DNA for the CDR3: TGTGCCAGCAGCGTCTATGGCTACACCTTC. The chain employs TRBV28 and TRBJ1-2, with D unresolved. The V gene's germline CDR1 is MDHEN and CDR2 SYDVKM. The CDR3 loop spans 10 amino acids. Trimming took off 6 bases at V and 4 bases at J, with 3 bases between the two ends.

The V gene is TRBV10-3, the J gene TRBJ2-6, with D unresolved. V lost 2 bases and J lost 0, with 8 bases in between. The CDR3 consists of 16 residues. CDR1 and CDR2 from the germline V gene are ENHRY and SYGVKD. The CDR3 DNA reads as TGTGCCATCAGTGAGCCTAGTACCTCTGGGGCCAACGTCCTGACTTTC. This gives the protein CAISEPSTSGANVLTF.

V gene TRBV4-1 combines with J gene TRBJ1-5, with 8 bases lining up with TRBD1. CDR3 length: 16 amino acids. CDR1 MGHRA and CDR2 YSYEKL come from the germline V gene. Trimming removed 4 bases from V and 2 bases from J; junction bases left unmatched: 7. The CDR3 sequence is CASSRTGGRGNQPQHF. CDR3 nucleotides: TGCGCCAGCAGCCGAACAGGGGGACGCGGCAATCAGCCCCAGCATTTT.

The V and J genes are TRBV19 and TRBJ2-1, with 14 bases aligning to TRBD2. Trimming removed 7 bases from V and 12 bases from J; junction bases left unmatched: 8. Germline lookup yields CDR1 LNHDA and CDR2 SQIVND (reference sequence). CDR3 length equals 14 residues. Here the CDR3 DNA reads TGTGCCAGTACTCTGACTAGCGGGAGGGGGGGGCAGTTCTTC. It yields the protein CASTLTSGRGGQFF. The whole variable domain, remainder taken from reference TRBV19 and TRBJ2-1, is DGGITQSPKYLFRKEGQNVTLSCEQNLNHDAMYWYRQDPGQGLRLIYYSQIVNDFQKGDIAEGYSVSREKKESFPLTVTSAQKNPTAFYLCASTLTSGRGGQFFGPGTRLTVL.

The chain carries TRBV5-5 and TRBJ1-1, with 7 bases identical to TRBD1. CDR3 length: 15 amino acids. In germline, CDR1 is SGHKS, CDR2 YYEKEE (reference sequence). V shed 3 bases and J 3 bases; nucleotides not matched to a gene: 8. CDR3 amino acids: CASSSRQGLDTEAFF. DNA of the CDR3: TGTGCCAGCAGCTCCCGACAGGGATTAGACACTGAAGCTTTCTTT.

V and J are TRBV6-5 and TRBJ1-2; the D is unclear. Trimming cost V 2 bases and J 2 bases, with 9 bases left between them. There are 14 residues in the CDR3. CDR1 is MNHEY, CDR2 SVGAGI, per germline. This CDR3 reads CASSYRSGNYGYTF. CDR3 in DNA: TGTGCCAGCAGTTACAGGTCGGGGAACTATGGCTACACCTTC.

The chain uses TRBV4-1 and TRBJ2-7, with TRBD2 matching over 9 bases. Germline values: CDR1 MGHRA, CDR2 YSYEKL. J was trimmed by 3 bases and V by 6 bases; bases with no gene match: 6. The CDR3 runs to 14 residues. The CDR3: CASRTSGGSYEQYF. In DNA form, the CDR3 reads TGCGCCAGCAGGACTAGCGGAGGGAGCTACGAGCAGTACTTC.